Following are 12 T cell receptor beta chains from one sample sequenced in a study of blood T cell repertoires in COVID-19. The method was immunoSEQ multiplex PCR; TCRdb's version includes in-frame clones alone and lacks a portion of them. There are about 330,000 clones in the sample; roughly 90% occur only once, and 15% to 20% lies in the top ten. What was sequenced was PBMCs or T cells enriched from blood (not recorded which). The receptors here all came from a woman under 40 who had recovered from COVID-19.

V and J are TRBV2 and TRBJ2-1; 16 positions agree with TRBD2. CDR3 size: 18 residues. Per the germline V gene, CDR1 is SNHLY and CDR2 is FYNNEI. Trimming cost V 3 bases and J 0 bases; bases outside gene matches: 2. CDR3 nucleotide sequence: TGTGCCAGCAGTGAGGGACTAGCGGGGGGGATCTCCTACAATGAGCAGTTCTTC. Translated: CASSEGLAGGISYNEQFF.

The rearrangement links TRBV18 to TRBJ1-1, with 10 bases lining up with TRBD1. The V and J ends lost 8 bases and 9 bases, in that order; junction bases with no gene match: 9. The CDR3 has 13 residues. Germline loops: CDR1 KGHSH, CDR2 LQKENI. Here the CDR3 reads CASTPGTGVKAFF. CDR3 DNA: TGTGCCAGCACTCCCGGGACAGGGGTGAAAGCTTTCTTT.

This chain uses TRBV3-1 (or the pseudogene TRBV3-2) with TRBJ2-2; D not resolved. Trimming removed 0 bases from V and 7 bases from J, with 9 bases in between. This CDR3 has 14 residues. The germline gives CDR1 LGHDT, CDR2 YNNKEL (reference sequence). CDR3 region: CASSQEKRVGELFF. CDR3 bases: TGTGCCAGCAGCCAAGAGAAGCGTGTCGGGGAGCTGTTTTTT.

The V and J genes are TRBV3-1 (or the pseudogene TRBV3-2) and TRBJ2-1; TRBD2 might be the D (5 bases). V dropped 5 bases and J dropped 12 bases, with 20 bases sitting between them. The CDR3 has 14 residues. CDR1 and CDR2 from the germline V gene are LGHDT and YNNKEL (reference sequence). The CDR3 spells CASSEREGRFRQFF. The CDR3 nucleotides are TGTGCCAGCAGCGAGCGTGAGGGCCGTTTCCGGCAGTTCTTC.

CDR3 residues: CASRDSSYEQYF. CDR3 nucleotide sequence: TGTGCCAGCCGGGATTCCTCCTACGAGCAGTACTTC. The rearrangement joins TRBV2 to TRBJ2-7; D perhaps matches TRBD2 (5 bases). The CDR3 covers 12 residues. V gave up 8 bases and J gave up 0 bases, with 8 bases separating them. CDR1 is SNHLY and CDR2 is FYNNEI in the germline V gene. The full variable domain, in which reference TRBV2 and TRBJ2-7 provide the parts outside the CDR3, is EPEVTQTPSHQVTQMGQEVILRCVPISNHLYFYWYRQILGQKVEFLVSFYNNEISEKSEIFDDQFSVERPDGSNFTLKIRSTKLEDSAMYFCASRDSSYEQYFGPGTRLTVT.

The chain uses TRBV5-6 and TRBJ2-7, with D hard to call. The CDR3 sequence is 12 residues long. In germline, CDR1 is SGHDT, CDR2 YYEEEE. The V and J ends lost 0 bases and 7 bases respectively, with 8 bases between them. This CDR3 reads CASSLAGWEQYF. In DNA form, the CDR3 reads TGTGCCAGCAGCTTGGCCGGTTGGGAGCAGTACTTC.

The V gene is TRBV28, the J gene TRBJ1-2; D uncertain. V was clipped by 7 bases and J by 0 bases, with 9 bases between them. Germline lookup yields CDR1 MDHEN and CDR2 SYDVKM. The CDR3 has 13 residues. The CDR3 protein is CASNEIANYGYTF. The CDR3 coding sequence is TGTGCCAGCAATGAGATAGCTAACTATGGCTACACCTTC.

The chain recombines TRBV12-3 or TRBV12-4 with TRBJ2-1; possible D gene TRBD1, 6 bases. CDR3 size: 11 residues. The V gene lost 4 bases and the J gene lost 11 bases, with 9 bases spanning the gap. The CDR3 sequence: CASSSGQKQFF. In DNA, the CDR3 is TGTGCCAGCAGTTCCGGACAGAAGCAGTTCTTC.

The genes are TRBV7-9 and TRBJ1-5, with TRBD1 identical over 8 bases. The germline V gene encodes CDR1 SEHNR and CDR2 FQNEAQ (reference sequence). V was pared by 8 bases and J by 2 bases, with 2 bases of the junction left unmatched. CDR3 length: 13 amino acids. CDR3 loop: CASQGQGNQPQHF. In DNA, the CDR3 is TGTGCCAGCCAGGGACAGGGCAATCAGCCCCAGCATTTT.

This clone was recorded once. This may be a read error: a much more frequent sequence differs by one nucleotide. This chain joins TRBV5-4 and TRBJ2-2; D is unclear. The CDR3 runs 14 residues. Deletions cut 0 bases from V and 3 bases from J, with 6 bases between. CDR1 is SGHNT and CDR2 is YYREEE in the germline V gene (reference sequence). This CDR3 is CASSLDSHTGELFF. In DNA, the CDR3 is TGTGCCAGCAGCTTGGATAGCCACACCGGGGAGCTGTTTTTT. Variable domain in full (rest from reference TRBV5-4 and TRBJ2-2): ETGVTQSPTHLIKTRGQQVTLRCSSQSGHNTVSWYQQALGQGPQFIFQYYREEENGRGNFPPRFSGLQFPNYSSELNVNALELDDSALYLCASSLDSHTGELFFGEGSRLTVL.

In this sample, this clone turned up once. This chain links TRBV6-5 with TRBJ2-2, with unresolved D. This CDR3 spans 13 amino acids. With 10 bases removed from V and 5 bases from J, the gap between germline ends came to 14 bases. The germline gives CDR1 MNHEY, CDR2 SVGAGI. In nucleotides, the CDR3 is TGTGCCAACTCCGACATAGATACCGGGGAGCTGTTTTTT. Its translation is CANSDIDTGELFF.

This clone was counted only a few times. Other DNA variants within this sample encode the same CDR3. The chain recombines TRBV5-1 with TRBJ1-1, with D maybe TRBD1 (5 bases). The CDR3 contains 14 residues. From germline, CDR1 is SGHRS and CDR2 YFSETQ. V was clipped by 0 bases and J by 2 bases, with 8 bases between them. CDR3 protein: CASSLGQTNTEAFF. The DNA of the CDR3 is TGCGCCAGCAGCTTGGGACAGACAAACACTGAAGCTTTCTTT.